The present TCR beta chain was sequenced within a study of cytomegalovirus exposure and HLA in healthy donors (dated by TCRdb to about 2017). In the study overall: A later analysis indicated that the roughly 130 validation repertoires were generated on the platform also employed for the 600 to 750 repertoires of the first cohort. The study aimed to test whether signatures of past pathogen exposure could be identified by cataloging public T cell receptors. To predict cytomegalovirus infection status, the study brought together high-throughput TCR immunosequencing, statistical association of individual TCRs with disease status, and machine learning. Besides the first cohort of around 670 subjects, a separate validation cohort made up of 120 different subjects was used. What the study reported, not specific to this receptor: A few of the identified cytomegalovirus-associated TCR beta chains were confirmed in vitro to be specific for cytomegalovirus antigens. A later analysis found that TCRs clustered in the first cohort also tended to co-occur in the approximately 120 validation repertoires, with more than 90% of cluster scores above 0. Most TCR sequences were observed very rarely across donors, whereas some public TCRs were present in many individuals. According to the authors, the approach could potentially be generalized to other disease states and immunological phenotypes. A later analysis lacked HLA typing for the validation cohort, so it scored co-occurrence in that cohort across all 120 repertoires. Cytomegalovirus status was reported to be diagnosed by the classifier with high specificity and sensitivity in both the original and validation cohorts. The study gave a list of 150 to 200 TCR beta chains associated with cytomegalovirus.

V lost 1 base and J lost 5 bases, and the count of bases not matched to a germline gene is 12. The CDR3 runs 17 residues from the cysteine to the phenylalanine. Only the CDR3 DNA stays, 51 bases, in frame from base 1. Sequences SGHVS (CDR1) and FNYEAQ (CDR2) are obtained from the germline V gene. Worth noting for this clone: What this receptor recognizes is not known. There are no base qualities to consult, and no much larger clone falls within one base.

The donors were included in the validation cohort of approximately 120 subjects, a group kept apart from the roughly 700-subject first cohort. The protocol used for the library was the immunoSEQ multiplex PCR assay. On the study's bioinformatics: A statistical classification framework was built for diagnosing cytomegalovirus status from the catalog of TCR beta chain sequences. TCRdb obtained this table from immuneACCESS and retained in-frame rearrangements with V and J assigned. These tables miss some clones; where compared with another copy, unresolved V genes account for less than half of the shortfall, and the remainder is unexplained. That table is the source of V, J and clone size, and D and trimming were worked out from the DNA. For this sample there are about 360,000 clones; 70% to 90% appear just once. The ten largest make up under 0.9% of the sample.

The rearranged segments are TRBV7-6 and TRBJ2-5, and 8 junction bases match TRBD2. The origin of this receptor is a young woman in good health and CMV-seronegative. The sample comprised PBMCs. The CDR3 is CASSLEWKREIWETQYF. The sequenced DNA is TGTGCCAGCAGCTTAGAGTGGAAGCGGGAGATATGGGAGACCCAGTACTTC.